These 25 T cell receptor beta chains came from one sample sequenced in a study of blood T cell repertoires in COVID-19. This table comes from immunoSEQ multiplex PCR, and its TCRdb copy is limited to in-frame clones, with some not included. The sample has more than 200,000 clones; 88% are singletons. Sequenced input: peripheral blood. These receptors were taken from an elderly man with acute or convalescent COVID-19.

The genes are TRBV27 and TRBJ1-4; TRBD1 might be the D (6 bases). The CDR3 has 14 residues. The germline CDR1 and CDR2 sequences are MNHEY and SMNVEV (reference sequence). V gave up 3 bases and J gave up 7 bases, with 12 bases separating them. DNA for the CDR3: TGTGCCAGCAGTTTGGCAGGGGCTGGTGAAAAACTGTTTTTT. This encodes CASSLAGAGEKLFF. The whole variable domain, filled in from reference TRBV27 and TRBJ1-4, reads EAQVTQNPRYLITVTGKKLTVTCSQNMNHEYMSWYRQDPGLGLRQIYYSMNVEVTDKGDVPEGYKVSRKEKRNFPLILESPSPNQTSLYFCASSLAGAGEKLFFGSGTQLSVL.

The chain joins TRBV6-6 to TRBJ2-3; weak D call: TRBD1 (6 bases). The germline V gene has CDR1 MNHNY and CDR2 SVGAGI (reference sequence). This CDR3 is 11 amino acids long. Trimming took off 4 bases at V and 10 bases at J, with 9 bases between the two ends. This CDR3 reads CASSSTGPQYF. CDR3 coding DNA: TGTGCCAGCAGTTCGACAGGCCCGCAGTATTTT.

V and J are TRBV27 and TRBJ1-4; 7 nucleotides line up with TRBD1. The CDR3 is 14 residues long. The germline CDR1 and CDR2 sequences are MNHEY and SMNVEV (reference sequence). V lost 5 bases and J lost 8; bases outside the gene matches: 8. The CDR3 DNA sequence: TGTGCCAGCAGTCCAGACAGGGTAGGAGAAAAACTGTTTTTT. It yields the protein CASSPDRVGEKLFF.

CDR3 nucleotide sequence: TGTGCCACCAGTGATTTTGGCCGGTTCACCCAGGAATGGTCCTACGAGCAGTACTTC. Protein product: CATSDFGRFTQEWSYEQYF. The chain has TRBV24-1 and TRBJ2-7, with unresolved D. Germline CDR1 KGHDR, CDR2 SFDVKD. V shed 1 base and J shed 1 base, with 22 bases lying between them. CDR3 size: 19 residues.

The rearrangement joins TRBV2 to TRBJ2-3; 13 nucleotides line up with TRBD2. The ends lost 4 bases at V and 4 bases at J; junction bases unmatched: 5. The CDR3 spans 16 residues. From germline, CDR1 is SNHLY and CDR2 FYNNEI. CDR3 DNA: TGTGCCAGCAGTGCCCTGGGACTAGCGGGGTCAGATACGCAGTATTTT. Residues: CASSALGLAGSDTQYF.

The chain's CDR3 is CASSVDPGQTYEQYF. The DNA for the CDR3 is TGTGCCAGCAGCGTAGATCCGGGACAAACCTACGAGCAGTACTTC. The genes are TRBV9 and TRBJ2-7, with a tentative D call TRBD1 (6 bases). Per the germline V gene, CDR1 is SGDLS and CDR2 is YYNGEE. The CDR3 runs 15 residues. Trimming took 0 bases from V and 2 from J, leaving 12 bases between them.

The rearrangement joins TRBV19 to TRBJ1-1; TRBD1 might be the D (6 bases). CDR1 and CDR2 from the germline V gene are LNHDA and SQIVND (reference sequence). This CDR3 is 16 amino acids long. The ends were cut back, 0 bases at V and 0 bases at J, with 11 bases in the middle. CDR3 DNA sequence: TGTGCCAGTAGTATAGATCCGGACAGAATGAACACTGAAGCTTTCTTT. This gives the protein CASSIDPDRMNTEAFF.

The chain carries TRBV19 and TRBJ2-1; 9 bases match TRBD2. The CDR3 is 14 amino acids. From germline, CDR1 is LNHDA and CDR2 SQIVND (reference sequence). V lost 3 bases to trimming and J lost 4 bases; unmatched junction nucleotides: 1. The CDR3 region is CASSMAGGYNEQFF. CDR3 nucleotide sequence: TGTGCCAGTAGTATGGCGGGGGGGTACAATGAGCAGTTCTTC.

The chain carries TRBV11-2 and TRBJ2-7, with 8 positions matching TRBD1. CDR3 length: 14 residues. The germline gives CDR1 SGHAT, CDR2 FQNNGV. J gave up 4 bases and V 5 bases, and 7 bases lay outside the gene matches. The DNA of the CDR3 is TGTGCCAGCAGCGCCGGGACAGGCGTTTACGAGCAGTACTTC. It translates to CASSAGTGVYEQYF. Full variable domain (outside the CDR3, taken from reference TRBV11-2 and TRBJ2-7): EAGVAQSPRYKIIEKRQSVAFWCNPISGHATLYWYQQILGQGPKLLIQFQNNGVVDDSQLPKDRFSAERLKGVDSTLKIQPAKLEDSAVYLCASSAGTGVYEQYFGPGTRLTVT.

This clone has a handful of counts. The chain links TRBV28 to TRBJ1-2; 11 bases are shared with TRBD1. Trimming took 5 bases from V and 2 from J; bases not matched to a gene: 7. The CDR3 consists of 16 residues. CDR1 is MDHEN and CDR2 is SYDVKM in the germline V gene. CDR3 amino acids: CASSQGTGGSNYGYTF. CDR3 nucleotide sequence: TGTGCCAGCAGTCAGGGGACAGGGGGTTCAAACTATGGCTACACCTTC.

The chain has TRBV5-1 and TRBJ1-5, with a possible D match to TRBD1 (5 bases). CDR3 length: 18 amino acids. Trimming left V 4 bases short and J 0 bases short, with 20 bases between. Germline-derived CDR1 and CDR2 are SGHRS and YFSETQ. CDR3 region: CASSLSRDLGSSNQPQHF. CDR3 coding DNA: TGCGCCAGCAGCCTGTCCAGGGATTTAGGAAGTAGCAATCAGCCCCAGCATTTT.

This chain links TRBV11-3 with TRBJ1-4; D gene unclear. CDR1 and CDR2 (germline): SGHNT, YENEEA. V lost 1 base and J lost 8, with 20 bases in between. This CDR3 comprises 17 residues. CDR3 DNA: TGTGCCAGCAGCTTAGCCCTCCTCAGGCGCTGTGGGGAAAAACTGTTTTTT. Translating gives CASSLALLRRCGEKLFF.

V usage is TRBV5-8 and J usage is TRBJ2-5; no firm D call. Trimming took off 2 bases at V and 5 bases at J, with 7 bases between the two ends. There are 12 residues in the CDR3. The germline V gene has CDR1 SGHTS and CDR2 YDEGEE. The CDR3 bases are TGTGCCAGCAGCTTTTCTCAGGAGACCCAGTACTTC. Its protein product is CASSFSQETQYF.

The CDR3 DNA sequence: TGTGCCAGCAGTCAGAGGAATGAGCAGTTCTTC. It yields the protein CASSQRNEQFF. The chain carries TRBV3-1 (or the pseudogene TRBV3-2) and TRBJ2-1; D unresolved. The length of the CDR3 is 11 residues. Germline V lookup: CDR1 LGHDT, CDR2 YNNKEL (reference sequence). Trimming removed 6 bases at V and 7 bases at J, with 7 bases between.

As concerns this clone: Other DNA sequences in this sample translate to the same CDR3. This chain connects TRBV29-1 to TRBJ2-3; D uncertain. The CDR3 runs to 12 residues. Germline V gene lookup returns CDR1 SQVTM and CDR2 ANQGSEA. V was clipped by 2 bases and J by 0 bases, with 3 bases between them. CDR3 loop: CSVETSTDTQYF. CDR3 sequence (DNA): TGCAGCGTTGAAACTAGCACAGATACGCAGTATTTT.

The chain employs TRBV14 and TRBJ1-2, with D unresolved. The V end was cut by 1 base, the J end by 6 bases, with 12 bases between. Germline lookup yields CDR1 SGHDN and CDR2 FVKESK. The CDR3 sequence is 14 residues long. The CDR3 sequence is CASSQGTAKDGYTF. CDR3 in DNA: TGTGCCAGCAGCCAAGGGACTGCAAAAGATGGCTACACCTTC.

V gene TRBV10-3 combines with J gene TRBJ2-7; TRBD1 matches 11 bases. Germline V gene data show CDR1 as ENHRY and CDR2 as SYGVKD. With 7 bases clipped from V and 2 bases from J, the junction kept 1 base outside the gene matches. This CDR3 contains 13 residues. The CDR3 region is CAIMGQGAYEQYF. CDR3 nucleotide sequence: TGTGCCATCATGGGACAGGGGGCCTACGAGCAGTACTTC.

The rearrangement joins TRBV7-2 to TRBJ1-3; a weak D match, TRBD1 (6 bases). Germline V gives CDR1 SGHTA, CDR2 FQGNSA. CDR3 length: 15 residues. Trimming took 5 bases from V and 3 from J, leaving 14 bases between them. The CDR3 DNA sequence: TGTGCCAGCAGCCTAGGACCCAGGGGTGGAAACACCATATATTTT. Protein product: CASSLGPRGGNTIYF.

This clone was recorded only once. This rearrangement joins TRBV5-1 to TRBJ1-5, with 8 bases identical to TRBD1. Looked up from germline, CDR1 is SGHRS and CDR2 is YFSETQ. There are 15 residues in the CDR3. V trimming: 7 bases; J trimming: 4 bases; junction bases outside the gene matches: 10. DNA for the CDR3: TGCGCCAGCGCCGTTACAGGGGGTGGTAATCAGCCCCAGCATTTT. Amino acids: CASAVTGGGNQPQHF. The full variable domain, its missing parts supplied by reference TRBV5-1 and TRBJ1-5, is KAGVTQTPRYLIKTRGQQVTLSCSPISGHRSVSWYQQTPGQGLQFLFEYFSETQRNKGNFPGRFSGRQFSNSRSEMNVSTLELGDSALYLCASAVTGGGNQPQHFGDGTRLSIL.

V gene TRBV19 combines with J gene TRBJ2-1, with TRBD2 as a possible D gene (6 bases). Trimming shortened V by 4 bases and J by 3 bases, and 13 bases separated the two germline ends. Germline V CDR1 and CDR2: LNHDA, SQIVND (reference sequence). The CDR3 sequence is 15 residues long. The CDR3 DNA reads as TGTGCCAGTAGTAGGGAGGACATGTACTACAATGAGCAGTTCTTC. It translates to CASSREDMYYNEQFF.

The chain joins TRBV2 to TRBJ2-7, with TRBD1 matching 9 bases. This CDR3 has 14 residues. The ends lost 5 bases at V and 3 bases at J; junction bases unmatched: 5. The germline gives CDR1 SNHLY, CDR2 FYNNEI. The CDR3 bases are TGTGCCAGCAGTCGGACAGGGGCGGGCTACGAGCAGTACTTC. This gives the protein CASSRTGAGYEQYF.

The chain uses TRBV6-5 and TRBJ1-3; D uncertain. V was shortened by 7 bases and J by 0 bases, with 13 bases between the two germline ends. The CDR3 covers 15 residues. Germline V gene sequence: CDR1 MNHEY, CDR2 SVGAGI. The CDR3 is CASKIRGSSGNTIYF. CDR3 nucleotide sequence: TGTGCCAGCAAGATTCGAGGGAGCTCTGGAAACACCATATATTTT.

This clone came up a few times. This chain joins TRBV7-2 and TRBJ2-7; D is possibly TRBD2 (6 bases). Deletions cut 3 bases from V and 1 base from J, with 13 bases between. Germline V gives CDR1 SGHTA, CDR2 FQGNSA. The length of the CDR3 is 15 residues. The chain's CDR3 is CASSFFAGRSYEQYF. CDR3 in DNA: TGTGCCAGCAGCTTTTTTGCGGGACGGTCCTACGAGCAGTACTTC.

J is TRBJ1-1 and V is TRBV7-9; maybe TRBD1 (5 bases). V dropped 1 base and J dropped 1 base, with 10 bases sitting between them. CDR3 length: 15 amino acids. CDR1 and CDR2 from the germline V gene are SEHNR and FQNEAQ (reference sequence). DNA for the CDR3: TGTGCCAGCAGCTTAGTGGGGGAGGCGAACACTGAAGCTTTCTTT. Translation: CASSLVGEANTEAFF.

This clone came up a few times. The chain carries TRBV3-1 (or the pseudogene TRBV3-2) and TRBJ2-3; 8 nucleotides match TRBD2. CDR1 is LGHDT and CDR2 is YNNKEL in the germline V gene (reference sequence). V shed 2 bases and J 0 bases; nucleotides not matched to a gene: 10. The CDR3 is 18 amino acids. The DNA for the CDR3 is TGTGCCAGCAGCCAACAGGGACTAGGACCGGCTAGCACAGATACGCAGTATTTT. This translates into CASSQQGLGPASTDTQYF.